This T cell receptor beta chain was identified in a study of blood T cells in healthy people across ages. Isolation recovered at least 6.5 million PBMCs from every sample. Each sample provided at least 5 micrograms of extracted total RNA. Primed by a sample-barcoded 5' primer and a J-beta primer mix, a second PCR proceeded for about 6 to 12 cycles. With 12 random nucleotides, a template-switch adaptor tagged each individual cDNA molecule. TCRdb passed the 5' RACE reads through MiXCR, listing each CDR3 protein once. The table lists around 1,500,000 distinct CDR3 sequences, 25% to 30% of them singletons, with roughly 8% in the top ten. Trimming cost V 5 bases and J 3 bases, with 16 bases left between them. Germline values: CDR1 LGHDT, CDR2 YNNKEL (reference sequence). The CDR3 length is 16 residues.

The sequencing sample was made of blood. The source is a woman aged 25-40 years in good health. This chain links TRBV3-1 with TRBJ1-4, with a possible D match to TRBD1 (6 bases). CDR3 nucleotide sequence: TGTGCCAGCAGCGAAGCGGGGACAAAGGCTAATGAAAAACTGTTTTTT. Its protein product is CASSEAGTKANEKLFF. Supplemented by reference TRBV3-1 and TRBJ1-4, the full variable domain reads DTAVSQTPKYLVTQMGNDKSIKCEQNLGHDTMYWYKQDSKKFLKIMFSYNNKELIINETVPNRFSPKSPDKAHLNLHINSLELGDSAVYFCASSEAGTKANEKLFFGSGTQLSVL.